These 21 T cell receptor beta chains originate from one sample sequenced in a study of cytomegalovirus exposure and HLA in healthy donors (dated by TCRdb to the late 2010s). The method behind the library was the immunoSEQ multiplex PCR assay. TCRdb took over this immuneACCESS table, retaining in-frame rearrangements with V and J assigned. Such tables are incomplete; in checked studies, under half of the missing clones stem from an unresolved V gene, and the remainder is unexplained. This sample holds roughly 130,000 clones; 88% were observed only once. Approximately 1.3% of the sample rests with the top ten. The sequenced sample consisted of PBMCs. The receptors were gathered from a man younger than 40 in good health and CMV-seronegative.

The chain links TRBV10-3 to TRBJ2-1; TRBD2 agrees at 9 bases. Trimming took 0 bases from V and 7 from J; bases not matched to a gene: 1. The CDR3 has 14 amino acids. Per germline, CDR1 ENHRY and CDR2 SYGVKD. CDR3 loop: CAISESGLANEQFF. In DNA, the CDR3 is TGTGCCATCAGTGAGTCTGGACTAGCGAATGAGCAGTTCTTC.

The V and J genes are TRBV28 and TRBJ1-2; TRBD1 might be the D (5 bases). V was clipped by 3 bases and J by 3 bases, with 20 bases between them. The CDR3 extends over 17 amino acids. The germline CDR1 and CDR2 sequences are MDHEN and SYDVKM. The CDR3 protein is CASSFPGRGTAHYGYTF. CDR3 sequence (DNA): TGTGCCAGCAGTTTCCCCGGACGGGGGACTGCTCACTATGGCTACACCTTC.

The V gene is TRBV2, the J gene TRBJ2-1, with 14 bases fitting TRBD2. The ends lost 5 bases at V and 3 bases at J; junction bases unmatched: 9. Per the germline V gene, CDR1 is SNHLY and CDR2 is FYNNEI. The CDR3 totals 18 residues. This CDR3 reads CASSKRGTSGSLYNEQFF. Here the CDR3 DNA reads TGTGCCAGCAGTAAAAGGGGGACTAGCGGGAGTCTCTACAATGAGCAGTTCTTC.

The chain has TRBV25-1 and TRBJ1-6, with 7 bases that match TRBD1. CDR3 length: 16 amino acids. With 2 bases clipped from V and 7 bases from J, the junction kept 8 bases outside the gene matches. Looked up from germline, CDR1 is MGHDK and CDR2 is SYGVNS. This CDR3 is CASSETTGLWNSPLHF. The CDR3 region has the DNA TGTGCCAGCAGTGAAACGACAGGGCTCTGGAATTCACCCCTCCACTTT.

This clone occurred once. The gene calls are TRBV7-2 and TRBJ1-1; 10 positions agree with TRBD1. The V and J ends lost 5 bases and 4 bases, in that order; junction bases with no gene match: 1. The length of the CDR3 is 13 residues. The V gene's germline CDR1 is SGHTA and CDR2 FQGNSA. Written as DNA, the CDR3 is TGTGCCAGCAGCGACAGGGGGCTCACTGAAGCTTTCTTT. Its translation: CASSDRGLTEAFF.

This chain joins TRBV30 and TRBJ2-7; tentative D call: TRBD2 (5 bases). The CDR3 is 12 amino acids. CDR1 and CDR2 from the germline V gene are GTSNPN and SVGIG (reference sequence). Trimming left V 1 base short and J 1 base short, with 5 bases between. The DNA of the CDR3 is TGTGCCTGGAGTGGACTATCCTACGAGCAGTACTTC. Protein sequence: CAWSGLSYEQYF.

This clone was observed a single time. The V gene is TRBV14, the J gene TRBJ2-7; the match to TRBD2 covers 7 bases. Germline CDR1 SGHDN, CDR2 FVKESK. J gave up 2 bases and V 3 bases, and 1 base lay outside the gene matches. The length of the CDR3 is 13 residues. For the CDR3, the DNA is TGTGCCAGCAGCCATCGGGAGGCCTACGAGCAGTACTTC. Translated, it gives CASSHREAYEQYF.

The genes are TRBV9 and TRBJ2-1; 9 positions agree with TRBD2. The trim removed 0 bases at V and 7 bases at J, leaving 5 bases unmatched. The CDR3 consists of 15 residues. The germline V gene encodes CDR1 SGDLS and CDR2 YYNGEE. The CDR3 spells CASSVGSGSLNEQFF. CDR3 bases: TGTGCCAGCAGCGTAGGTAGCGGGAGCTTGAATGAGCAGTTCTTC.

The V and J genes are TRBV4-1 and TRBJ1-1; 8 bases line up with TRBD1. With 4 bases clipped from V and 3 bases from J, the junction kept 7 bases outside the gene matches. There are 15 residues in the CDR3. Germline V gene lookup returns CDR1 MGHRA and CDR2 YSYEKL. CDR3 region: CASSPPDRADTEAFF. The CDR3 bases are TGCGCCAGCAGCCCACCGGACAGGGCCGACACTGAAGCTTTCTTT.

In nucleotides, the CDR3 is TGTGCCTGGACTAGCGGGACAACAGATACGCAGTATTTT. The encoded protein is CAWTSGTTDTQYF. The rearrangement joins TRBV30 to TRBJ2-3, with 9 bases aligning to TRBD2. Germline trimming cut 4 bases from V and 3 bases from J; bases unmatched to any gene: 2. The length of the CDR3 is 13 residues. Germline CDR1 and CDR2: GTSNPN and SVGIG (reference sequence).

J is TRBJ2-3 and V is TRBV10-3; weak D call: TRBD2 (5 bases). Trimming shortened V by 4 bases and J by 2 bases, and 10 bases separated the two germline ends. CDR1 and CDR2 (germline): ENHRY, SYGVKD. The CDR3 is made up of 14 amino acids. CDR3 sequence: CAISGGRDTDTQYF. The CDR3 DNA sequence: TGTGCCATCAGTGGTGGACGGGACACAGATACGCAGTATTTT.

The chain recombines TRBV30 with TRBJ1-1, with TRBD1 matching 10 bases. The V gene end was trimmed by 1 base and the J gene end by 11 bases; junction bases not matched to a gene: 7. CDR1 and CDR2 (germline): GTSNPN, SVGIG (reference sequence). CDR3 size: 13 residues. CDR3 amino acids: CAWSGGQGRRAFF. The CDR3 DNA reads as TGTGCCTGGAGTGGGGGACAGGGGCGTCGGGCTTTCTTT.

This chain joins TRBV27 and TRBJ2-7, with 11 positions matching TRBD1. Germline-derived CDR1 and CDR2 are MNHEY and SMNVEV (reference sequence). With V trimmed by 5 bases and J by 0 bases, 6 bases remained unmatched. The CDR3 loop spans 16 amino acids. The CDR3 sequence: CASSPLGQGDSYEQYF. CDR3 in DNA: TGTGCCAGCAGTCCACTGGGACAGGGGGACTCCTACGAGCAGTACTTC.

V is TRBV29-1 and J is TRBJ2-3; 8 bases are a match to TRBD1. CDR3 length: 16 residues. J was trimmed by 0 bases and V by 1 base; bases with no gene match: 6. CDR1 is SQVTM and CDR2 is ANQGSEA in the germline V gene. Here the CDR3 reads CSVEGKQGVSTDTQYF. The CDR3, as DNA: TGCAGCGTTGAAGGCAAACAGGGGGTTAGCACAGATACGCAGTATTTT.

This chain joins TRBV6-4 and TRBJ2-1; D remains unclear. The CDR3 spans 13 residues. Germline V gives CDR1 MRHNA, CDR2 SNTAGT. Trimming stripped 0 bases from V and 8 bases from J, with 8 bases between. CDR3 nucleotide sequence: TGTGCCAGCAGTGACTCGACTTTCGATGAGCAGTTCTTC. Translation: CASSDSTFDEQFF.

The chain combines TRBV6-1 with TRBJ2-7; D is ambiguous. V was pared by 4 bases and J by 2 bases, with 3 bases between. Germline V gene data show CDR1 as MNHNS and CDR2 as SASEGT. The CDR3 contains 11 residues. CDR3 nucleotide sequence: TGTGCCAGCAGTGCCACCTACGAGCAGTACTTC. Encoded protein: CASSATYEQYF.

This clone turned up a few times. The V call is TRBV6-5, the J call TRBJ2-7, with 9 bases that match TRBD1. This CDR3 contains 14 residues. Per germline, CDR1 MNHEY and CDR2 SVGAGI. The V segment lost 6 bases and the J segment 3 bases; nucleotides outside the gene matches: 6. This CDR3 reads CASSPPDRGYEQYF. In nucleotides, the CDR3 is TGTGCCAGCAGCCCGCCGGACAGGGGCTACGAGCAGTACTTC.

CDR3 sequence: CASSQGGDLRRDTQYF. The CDR3 DNA sequence: TGTGCCAGCAGCCAGGGGGGAGACCTGAGAAGGGATACGCAGTATTTT. The chain links TRBV7-2 to TRBJ2-3; the D gene is possibly TRBD1 (7 bases). CDR1 and CDR2 (germline): SGHTA, FQGNSA. V lost 5 bases to trimming and J lost 6 bases, with 21 bases between them. The CDR3 totals 16 residues.

The chain couples TRBV4-2 to TRBJ2-1, with 8 bases identical to TRBD2. V was clipped by 0 bases and J by 8 bases; unmatched bases: 12. Germline V gives CDR1 LGHNA, CDR2 YNFKEQ. The CDR3 length is 17 residues. CDR3 nucleotide sequence: TGTGCCAGCAGCCAAGAAGGGGAAGCTAGCGGGTACGATGAGCAGTTCTTC. Translation: CASSQEGEASGYDEQFF.

The CDR3 sequence: CASSIGAGALYEQYF. In DNA form, the CDR3 reads TGTGCCAGTAGTATTGGAGCGGGAGCCCTCTACGAGCAGTACTTC. The genes are TRBV19 and TRBJ2-7; 8 positions agree with TRBD2. Germline trimming cut 3 bases from V and 3 bases from J; bases unmatched to any gene: 7. CDR3 length: 15 amino acids. Germline CDR1 is LNHDA and CDR2 is SQIVND (reference sequence).

The chain has TRBV6-1 and TRBJ2-7; TRBD1 might be the D (5 bases). The germline CDR1 and CDR2 sequences are MNHNS and SASEGT. The CDR3 totals 14 residues. Trimming left V 0 bases short and J 0 bases short, with 6 bases between. The CDR3 loop reads CASSEAQGSYEQYF. The DNA of the CDR3 is TGTGCCAGCAGTGAAGCCCAGGGCTCCTACGAGCAGTACTTC.